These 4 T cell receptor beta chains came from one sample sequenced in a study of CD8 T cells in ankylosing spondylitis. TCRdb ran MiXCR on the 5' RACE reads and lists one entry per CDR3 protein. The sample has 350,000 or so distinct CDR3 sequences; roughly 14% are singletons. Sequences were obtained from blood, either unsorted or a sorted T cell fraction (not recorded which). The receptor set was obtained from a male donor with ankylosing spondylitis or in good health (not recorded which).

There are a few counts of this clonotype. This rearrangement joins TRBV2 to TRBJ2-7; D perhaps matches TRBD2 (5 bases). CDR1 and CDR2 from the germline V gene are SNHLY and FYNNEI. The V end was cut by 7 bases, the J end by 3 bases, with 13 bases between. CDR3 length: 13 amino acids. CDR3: CASIGLPVYEQYF. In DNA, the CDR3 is TGTGCCAGCATTGGACTGCCCGTCTACGAGCAGTACTTC. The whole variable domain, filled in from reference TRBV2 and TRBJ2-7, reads EPEVTQTPSHQVTQMGQEVILRCVPISNHLYFYWYRQILGQKVEFLVSFYNNEISEKSEIFDDQFSVERPDGSNFTLKIRSTKLEDSAMYFCASIGLPVYEQYFGPGTRLTVT.

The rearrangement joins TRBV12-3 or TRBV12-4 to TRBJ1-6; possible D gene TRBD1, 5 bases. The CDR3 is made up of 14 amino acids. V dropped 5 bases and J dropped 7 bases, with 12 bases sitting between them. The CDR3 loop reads CASSRDQRNSPLHF. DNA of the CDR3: TGTGCCAGCAGTCGGGACCAGAGGAATTCACCCCTCCACTTT.

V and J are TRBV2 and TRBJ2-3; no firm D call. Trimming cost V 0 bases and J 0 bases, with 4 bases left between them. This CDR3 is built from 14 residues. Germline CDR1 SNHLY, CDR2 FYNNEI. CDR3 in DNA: TGTGCCAGCAGTGAAGCTAGGAGCACAGATACGCAGTATTTT. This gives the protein CASSEARSTDTQYF.

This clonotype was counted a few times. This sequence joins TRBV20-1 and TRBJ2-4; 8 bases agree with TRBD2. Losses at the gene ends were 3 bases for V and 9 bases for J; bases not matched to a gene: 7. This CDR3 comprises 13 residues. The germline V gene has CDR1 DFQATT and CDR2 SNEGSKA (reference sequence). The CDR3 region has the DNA TGCAGTGCTAGGGGCGACAGCGGGGGCATTCAGTACTTC. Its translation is CSARGDSGGIQYF.